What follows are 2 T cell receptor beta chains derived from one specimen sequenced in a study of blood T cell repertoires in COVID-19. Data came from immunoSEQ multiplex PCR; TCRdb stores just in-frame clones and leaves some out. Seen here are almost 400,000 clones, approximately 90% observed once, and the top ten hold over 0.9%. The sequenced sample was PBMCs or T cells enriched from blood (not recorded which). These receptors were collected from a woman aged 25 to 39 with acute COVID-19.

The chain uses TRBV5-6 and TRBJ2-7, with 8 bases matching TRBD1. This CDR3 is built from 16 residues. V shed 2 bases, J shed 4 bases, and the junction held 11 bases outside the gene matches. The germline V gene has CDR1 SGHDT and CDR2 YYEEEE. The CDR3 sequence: CASSLTGLGQDYEQYF. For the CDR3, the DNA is TGTGCCAGCAGCTTAACGGGGTTGGGACAGGATTACGAGCAGTACTTC.

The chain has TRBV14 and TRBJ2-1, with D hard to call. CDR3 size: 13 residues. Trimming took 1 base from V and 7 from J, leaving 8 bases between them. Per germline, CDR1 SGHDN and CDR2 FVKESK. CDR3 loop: CASSQGRHNEQFF. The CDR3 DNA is TGTGCCAGCAGCCAAGGGCGACATAATGAGCAGTTCTTC.